The 27 T cell receptor beta chains in this list originate from one sample, sequenced in a study of graft-versus-host responses after intestinal transplantation. The graft tissue was processed, and this released both intraepithelial and lamina propria lymphocytes. The assay was immunoSEQ multiplex PCR, and TCRdb's table has in-frame clones only and misses some. The profile shows about 30,000 clones, around four fifths of them singletons. Sequenced material: ileum tissue, taken 98 days after intestinal transplantation. The receptors stem from a human patient who received an intestinal transplant, so some T cells may come from the graft donor.

This clone has just one count. The rearrangement uses TRBV6-1 and TRBJ1-4; 8 positions match TRBD1. The CDR3 is made up of 15 amino acids. Per germline, CDR1 MNHNS and CDR2 SASEGT. J gave up 6 bases and V 7 bases, and 10 bases lay outside the gene matches. CDR3 DNA: TGTGCCAGCATTAACGGACAGGGATGGGATGAAAAACTGTTTTTT. This translates into CASINGQGWDEKLFF.

J is TRBJ1-5 and V is TRBV21-1; TRBD1 is the table's D call, not checked against the DNA. TRBV21-1 is a listed pseudogene. The CDR3 is 19 amino acids. The CDR3 region has the DNA TGTGCCAGCAGCAAAGAAACAGGGAACTCTTGTTTGGATAATCCGCCCCAGCATTTT. This codes for CASSKETGNSCLDNPPQHF.

This rearrangement joins TRBV18 to TRBJ1-2, with 9 bases matching TRBD1. CDR3 size: 19 residues. Germline V gene data show CDR1 as KGHSH and CDR2 as LQKENI. V gave up 0 bases and J gave up 4 bases; unmatched junction bases: 15. CDR3 in amino acids: CASSPPSGLWGQGGYGYTF. In DNA form, the CDR3 reads TGTGCCAGCTCACCACCGAGCGGTCTTTGGGGACAGGGTGGCTATGGCTACACCTTC.

CDR3 bases: TGTGCCAGCAGTTACCATGCGGGGGAGACCCAGTACTTC. This gives the protein CASSYHAGETQYF. J is TRBJ2-5 and V is TRBV6-5, with a tentative D call TRBD2 (6 bases). Trimming left V 2 bases short and J 5 bases short, with 9 bases between. CDR1 is MNHEY and CDR2 is SVGAGI in the germline V gene. The CDR3 is 13 residues long.

The chain employs TRBV7-9 and TRBJ1-3, with D tentatively TRBD1 (5 bases). The CDR3 contains 16 residues. From germline, CDR1 is SEHNR and CDR2 FQNEAQ (reference sequence). The V end lost 5 bases, the J end lost 0 bases, and 14 bases lay between the germline ends. Written as DNA, the CDR3 is TGTGCCAGCAGCCTATCACAGGCCGTCTCTGGAAACACCATATATTTT. Translation gives CASSLSQAVSGNTIYF.

This chain links TRBV7-2 with TRBJ2-5; tentatively, D is TRBD2 (5 bases). This CDR3 spans 15 amino acids. Trimming took 4 bases from V and 0 from J, leaving 12 bases between them. Germline-derived CDR1 and CDR2 are SGHTA and FQGNSA. The DNA of the CDR3 is TGTGCCAGCAGCTCTCGGACTTGGTACCAAGAGACCCAGTACTTC. This codes for CASSSRTWYQETQYF.

This chain connects TRBV2 to TRBJ2-1; maybe TRBD1 (5 bases). The germline V gene encodes CDR1 SNHLY and CDR2 FYNNEI. There are 17 residues in the CDR3. V shed 5 bases and J shed 3 bases, with 20 bases lying between them. In DNA form, the CDR3 reads TGTGCCAGCAGTAACAGCCAGACAGTGAACCTCTACAATGAGCAGTTCTTC. This translates into CASSNSQTVNLYNEQFF.

The chain joins TRBV6-1 to TRBJ2-2, with TRBD1 identical over 8 bases. The CDR3 runs 19 residues. The J segment lost 1 base and the V segment lost 2 bases, leaving 12 bases of the junction unmatched. Germline V gives CDR1 MNHNS, CDR2 SASEGT. CDR3 residues: CASSESRQGNKWNTGELFF. The CDR3 DNA is TGTGCCAGCAGTGAATCCCGACAGGGGAATAAGTGGAACACCGGGGAGCTGTTTTTT.

The genes are TRBV6-1 and TRBJ1-2, with 7 nucleotides matching TRBD1. The CDR3 covers 15 residues. The germline gives CDR1 MNHNS, CDR2 SASEGT. Germline trimming cut 5 bases from V and 2 bases from J; bases unmatched to any gene: 8. The DNA for the CDR3 is TGTGCCAGCAGTCCGACAGGGAATAGAAACTATGGCTACACCTTC. Translated: CASSPTGNRNYGYTF.

This clone was counted only a few times. This chain uses TRBV10-3 with TRBJ2-6; TRBD1 might be the D (6 bases). Germline V gene sequence: CDR1 ENHRY, CDR2 SYGVKD. CDR3 length: 16 amino acids. Trimming removed 10 bases from V and 4 bases from J, with 20 bases in between. CDR3 bases: TGTGCCACCTCCCCCAGGGGCCTTCTAGGGGCCAACGTCCTGACTTTC. This codes for CATSPRGLLGANVLTF.

V gene TRBV5-1 combines with J gene TRBJ1-5; TRBD1 might be the D (5 bases). Germline lookup yields CDR1 SGHRS and CDR2 YFSETQ. The CDR3 has 15 amino acids. Trimming took off 0 bases at V and 0 bases at J, with 7 bases between the two ends. In nucleotides, the CDR3 is TGCGCCAGCAGCTTGGGGGACGTTAGCAATCAGCCCCAGCATTTT. It yields the protein CASSLGDVSNQPQHF.

In this sample, this clone turned up once. The chain links TRBV7-2 to TRBJ1-4; TRBD1 is a possible D gene (5 bases). V dropped 1 base and J dropped 4 bases, with 19 bases sitting between them. The CDR3 runs to 18 residues. CDR1 SGHTA and CDR2 FQGNSA come from the germline V gene. The CDR3 protein is CASSLGGVLTVFNEKLFF. The CDR3 DNA reads TGTGCCAGCAGCTTAGGCGGCGTCCTGACAGTTTTTAATGAAAAACTGTTTTTT.

This chain joins TRBV6-4 and TRBJ2-1, with D perhaps TRBD1 (5 bases). The V end lost 5 bases, the J end lost 0 bases, and 17 bases lay between the germline ends. Germline V gene sequence: CDR1 MRHNA, CDR2 SNTAGT. The CDR3 is 17 amino acids. CDR3 DNA: TGTGCCAGCAGTTTACAGTCCCCAGGGTTCTCCTACAATGAGCAGTTCTTC. As protein: CASSLQSPGFSYNEQFF.

This clone was observed a few times. This chain links TRBV6-1 with TRBJ2-2; D ambiguous. This CDR3 is 12 amino acids long. V was clipped by 2 bases and J by 10 bases, with 8 bases between them. Looked up from germline, CDR1 is MNHNS and CDR2 is SASEGT. The CDR3: CASSERAVELFF. The CDR3 DNA reads as TGTGCCAGCAGTGAAAGGGCCGTGGAGCTGTTTTTT.

The chain carries TRBV4-1 and TRBJ2-1; 15 bases agree with TRBD2. V lost 0 bases, J lost 16 bases, and 16 bases stayed unmatched. The CDR3 covers 18 residues. Germline V gene data show CDR1 as MGHRA and CDR2 as YSYEKL. The CDR3 DNA follows: TGCGCCAGCAGCCAAGATGCTCTTCGGACTAGCGGGGGGGCATCTACCTTCTTC. Translated, it gives CASSQDALRTSGGASTFF.

Concerning this clone: The sample contains more than one DNA sequence encoding this CDR3. The chain carries TRBV29-1 and TRBJ2-7; 7 bases fit TRBD1. V shed 5 bases and J 3 bases; nucleotides not matched to a gene: 1. From germline, CDR1 is SQVTM and CDR2 ANQGSEA. The CDR3 is 11 amino acids. The CDR3 protein is CSVRDSYEQYF. CDR3 DNA sequence: TGCAGCGTTCGGGACAGCTACGAGCAGTACTTC.

J is TRBJ2-7 and V is TRBV6-1; 7 bases match TRBD1. Germline-derived CDR1 and CDR2 are MNHNS and SASEGT. This CDR3 contains 16 residues. The junction had 10 bases not matched to a gene; V was cut back by 0 bases and J by 5 bases. The chain's CDR3 is CASSEAQGTVDNEQYF. For the CDR3, the DNA is TGTGCCAGCAGTGAAGCGCAAGGGACAGTTGATAACGAGCAGTACTTC.

J is TRBJ2-7 and V is TRBV5-8; D gene ambiguous. V was pared by 9 bases and J by 2 bases, with 12 bases between. The CDR3 is made up of 12 amino acids. CDR1 and CDR2 from the germline V gene are SGHTS and YDEGEE. CDR3 region: CANKIGPYEQYF. The CDR3 DNA reads TGTGCCAACAAAATCGGCCCCTACGAGCAGTACTTC.

V and J are TRBV6-5 and TRBJ2-2; TRBD2 aligns across 11 bases. The CDR3 is 14 amino acids. Germline CDR1 reads MNHEY; CDR2 reads SVGAGI. After removal of 6 bases from V and 6 bases from J, the junction contained 3 bases not matched to a gene. The CDR3 bases are TGTGCCAGCAGCACTAGCGGGGGTCCCGGGGAGCTGTTTTTT. This encodes CASSTSGGPGELFF.

The V call is TRBV7-3, the J call TRBJ2-3, with D uncertain. Germline CDR1 and CDR2: SGHTA and FQGTGA. Trimming left V 3 bases short and J 4 bases short, with 11 bases between. This CDR3 comprises 14 residues. The CDR3: CASSLGHPPDTQYF. The CDR3 nucleotides read TGTGCCAGCAGCTTGGGCCATCCCCCAGATACGCAGTATTTT.

In DNA, the CDR3 is TGTGCCAGCAGCTTTTATCTAGCGGGTAACATTCAGTACTTC. Translation gives CASSFYLAGNIQYF. This chain connects TRBV5-4 to TRBJ2-4, with TRBD2 identical over 8 bases. The CDR3 runs 14 residues. The J segment lost 7 bases and the V segment lost 2 bases, leaving 5 bases of the junction unmatched. Germline CDR1 is SGHNT and CDR2 is YYREEE (reference sequence).

This chain uses TRBV6-5 with TRBJ1-4; 7 bases agree with TRBD1. In germline, CDR1 is MNHEY, CDR2 SVGAGI. J gave up 4 bases and V 6 bases, and 5 bases lay outside the gene matches. This CDR3 region has 14 residues. The CDR3 nucleotides are TGTGCCAGCAGCAAGGGACAGATTAATGAAAAACTGTTTTTT. This codes for CASSKGQINEKLFF.

V is TRBV25-1 and J is TRBJ1-4, with 7 bases fitting TRBD1. This CDR3 region has 14 residues. V was pared by 9 bases and J by 3 bases, with 7 bases of the junction left unmatched. The germline gives CDR1 MGHDK, CDR2 SYGVNS. CDR3 coding DNA: TGTGCCAGGAGAATCGGGACAGCTAATGAAAAACTGTTTTTT. It translates to CARRIGTANEKLFF.

The chain links TRBV10-2 to TRBJ2-7; D is undetermined. The V end was cut by 3 bases, the J end by 5 bases, with 5 bases between. Germline V gene data show CDR1 as WSHSY and CDR2 as SAAADI. CDR3 length: 11 amino acids. The CDR3 DNA reads TGCGCCAGCAGTGACGGTAACGAGCAGTACTTC. Translating gives CASSDGNEQYF.

The table lists this clone with a few counts. The gene calls are TRBV5-1 and TRBJ2-1, with D possibly matching TRBD2 (6 bases). CDR1 and CDR2 (germline): SGHRS, YFSETQ. The V end was cut by 6 bases, the J end by 3 bases, with 13 bases between. The length of the CDR3 is 14 residues. Written as DNA, the CDR3 is TGCGCCAGCACTTCGGGGGTCCTCTACAATGAGCAGTTCTTC. Its translation: CASTSGVLYNEQFF.

The rearrangement uses TRBV4-2 and TRBJ2-1; 11 nucleotides match TRBD2. The CDR3 is 17 amino acids. Germline trimming cut 0 bases from V and 4 bases from J; bases unmatched to any gene: 5. The V gene's germline CDR1 is LGHNA and CDR2 YNFKEQ. CDR3 amino acids: CASSQDTSGGHYNEQFF. The DNA for the CDR3 is TGTGCCAGCAGCCAAGATACTAGCGGGGGACATTACAATGAGCAGTTCTTC.

The chain recombines TRBV21-1 with TRBJ2-6; the table's D call of TRBD1 was not tested on the DNA. TRBV21-1 is a documented pseudogene. This CDR3 contains 16 residues. Here the CDR3 DNA reads TGTGCCAGCAGCAAAGAGGGGTACTCTGGGGCCAACGTCCTGACTTTC. This encodes CASSKEGYSGANVLTF.